Below are 12 T cell receptor beta chains sequenced from a single sample in a study of CD8 T cells in Susac syndrome. RNA in amounts of about 0.5 to 1 ug was reverse transcribed with random hexamers. TCRdb analysed the immunoSEQ multiplex PCR reads with MiXCR anew, one entry per CDR3 protein. The sample lists about 300,000 distinct CDR3 sequences, 70% to 90% occurring once. The sequencing sample was made of CD8+ T cells from PBMCs. The receptor set was obtained from a human donor with multiple sclerosis.

V and J are TRBV4-3 and TRBJ2-5; 7 nucleotides align to TRBD1. Trimming removed 4 bases from V and 0 bases from J; junction bases left unmatched: 5. The CDR3 totals 15 residues. The V gene's germline CDR1 is LGHNA and CDR2 YSLEER. The CDR3 region is CASSPDGTDQETQYF. Written as DNA, the CDR3 is TGCGCCAGCAGCCCTGACGGGACAGACCAAGAGACCCAGTACTTC.

V and J are TRBV6-5 and TRBJ2-7; 7 positions match TRBD1. There are 15 residues in the CDR3. The J segment lost 6 bases and the V segment lost 2 bases, leaving 10 bases of the junction unmatched. Looked up from germline, CDR1 is MNHEY and CDR2 is SVGAGI. CDR3 coding DNA: TGTGCCAGCAGTTACCCGACAGGGCGATTTAGCGAGCAGTACTTC. It encodes CASSYPTGRFSEQYF.

The gene calls are TRBV19 and TRBJ2-7; TRBD1 matches at 7 bases. The CDR3 has 13 amino acids. CDR1 LNHDA and CDR2 SQIVND come from the germline V gene (reference sequence). Losses at the gene ends were 5 bases for V and 3 bases for J; bases not matched to a gene: 4. The CDR3 loop reads CASSQWDSYEQYF. DNA of the CDR3: TGTGCCAGTAGTCAATGGGACAGCTACGAGCAGTACTTC. Drawing the rest from reference TRBV19 and TRBJ2-7, the complete variable domain is DGGITQSPKYLFRKEGQNVTLSCEQNLNHDAMYWYRQDPGQGLRLIYYSQIVNDFQKGDIAEGYSVSREKKESFPLTVTSAQKNPTAFYLCASSQWDSYEQYFGPGTRLTVT.

The chain is built from TRBV5-1 and TRBJ2-1; 8 positions agree with TRBD2. The junction had 7 bases not matched to a gene; V was cut back by 0 bases and J by 8 bases. The germline gives CDR1 SGHRS, CDR2 YFSETQ. The CDR3 has 15 amino acids. CDR3 bases: TGCGCCAGCAGCTTGGCAGCGGGAGCCAGCGATGAGCAGTTCTTC. It yields the protein CASSLAAGASDEQFF.

The chain links TRBV4-3 to TRBJ1-3, with D maybe TRBD1 (6 bases). Trimming left V 0 bases short and J 1 base short, with 10 bases between. The CDR3 is 16 amino acids. Germline V gene lookup returns CDR1 LGHNA and CDR2 YSLEER. CDR3 nucleotides: TGCGCCAGCAGCCAAGATAGTAGGGGGTCTGGAAACACCATATATTTT. It is translated as CASSQDSRGSGNTIYF.

J is TRBJ1-1 and V is TRBV19; D uncertain. The CDR3 is 15 residues long. Trimming shortened V by 3 bases and J by 0 bases, and 11 bases separated the two germline ends. From germline, CDR1 is LNHDA and CDR2 SQIVND (reference sequence). The CDR3 sequence is CASSIRDLLNTEAFF. CDR3 nucleotides: TGTGCCAGTAGTATCCGGGATCTTCTGAACACTGAAGCTTTCTTT.

The rearrangement joins TRBV25-1 to TRBJ2-5, with D possibly being TRBD1 or TRBD2 (5 bases each). This CDR3 is 14 amino acids long. V lost 6 bases and J 2 bases, leaving 13 bases between the germline ends. Looked up from germline, CDR1 is MGHDK and CDR2 is SYGVNS. The CDR3 bases are TGTGCCAGCAGCCCCTGGGACCCGCAAGAGACCCAGTACTTC. It codes for CASSPWDPQETQYF.

The chain carries TRBV27 and TRBJ1-1; D might be TRBD1 (5 bases). The CDR3 runs 15 residues. Per germline, CDR1 MNHEY and CDR2 SMNVEV (reference sequence). The V gene lost 4 bases and the J gene lost 1 base, with 13 bases spanning the gap. The CDR3 sequence is CASSSYPTGNTEAFF. CDR3 DNA: TGTGCCAGCAGTTCCTACCCTACAGGGAACACTGAAGCTTTCTTT.

This clonotype has a handful of counts. The gene calls are TRBV27 and TRBJ2-1; no clear D gene. V lost 5 bases, J lost 5 bases, and 7 bases lay in between. CDR3 length: 12 residues. Germline-derived CDR1 and CDR2 are MNHEY and SMNVEV (reference sequence). The CDR3 nucleotides are TGTGCCAGCAGTCGAACTAACAATGAGCAGTTCTTC. It yields the protein CASSRTNNEQFF.

The chain has TRBV4-3 and TRBJ2-3; D is uncertain. The V and J ends lost 1 base and 0 bases respectively, with 11 bases between them. The CDR3 covers 16 residues. In germline, CDR1 is LGHNA, CDR2 YSLEER. As DNA, the CDR3 is TGCGCCAGCAGCCAAGCCTCCTGGGCTAGCACAGATACGCAGTATTTT. Encoded protein: CASSQASWASTDTQYF.

The CDR3 sequence: CASSSGGQDSYEQYF. DNA of the CDR3: TGTGCCAGCAGCTCCGGGGGGCAGGACTCCTACGAGCAGTACTTC. The chain employs TRBV7-2 and TRBJ2-7; TRBD2 is a possible D gene (7 bases). Germline V gives CDR1 SGHTA, CDR2 FQGNSA. This CDR3 is built from 15 residues. Trimming removed 4 bases from V and 0 bases from J, with 13 bases in between.

This chain links TRBV6-5 with TRBJ1-3; 7 bases are a match to TRBD1. Unmatched junction bases numbered 10, after V lost 2 bases and J lost 0 bases. This CDR3 region has 18 residues. CDR1 is MNHEY, CDR2 SVGAGI, per germline. CDR3 in amino acids: CASSYARQGISSGNTIYF. CDR3 in DNA: TGTGCCAGCAGTTACGCTCGACAGGGAATATCCTCTGGAAACACCATATATTTT.